These 25 T cell receptor beta chains share one sample of origin, sequenced in a study of T cells in women clearing cervical HPV infection. Here immunoSEQ multiplex PCR was the method, and the copy in TCRdb shows in-frame clones only, minus some. The sample table sets out tens of thousands of clones. Sample: blood buffy coat. These receptors originate from a woman aged 18-69 years with a cervical HPV16 infection that either progressed to CIN3+ or cleared (not recorded which).

This chain's CDR3 is CASSLFQQDTGELFF. Partial CDR3 DNA: TGTGCCAGCAGCTTATTTCAGCAGGACACCGGGGAG. The chain recombines TRBV11-2 with TRBJ2-2, with no clear D. The read ends 3 residues shy of where the CDR3 ends; the end is completed using the germline J gene. CDR1 and CDR2 from the germline V gene are SGHAT and FQNNGV. The CDR3 sequence is 15 residues long. Trimming shortened V by 2 bases and J by 3 bases, and 10 bases separated the two germline ends.

A word on this clone: The read falls 3 residues short of the CDR3 end, and the missing part is taken from the germline J gene. V gene TRBV7-2 combines with J gene TRBJ1-1; TRBD1 aligns across 8 bases. With V trimmed by 3 bases and J by 0 bases, 0 bases remained unmatched. Germline assignment: CDR1 SGHTA and CDR2 FQGNSA. The CDR3 consists of 14 residues. CDR3 residues: CASSLTGVNTEAFF. The part of the CDR3 DNA that was read is TGTGCCAGCAGCTTGACAGGGGTGAACACTGAA.

Comment on this clone: The read comes to an end 3 residues before the CDR3 does, leaving the germline J gene to fill in the end. The chain links TRBV5-8 to TRBJ2-3; TRBD2 matches 7 bases. The V gene end was trimmed by 1 base and the J gene end by 5 bases; junction bases not matched to a gene: 7. The germline CDR1 and CDR2 sequences are SGHTS and YDEGEE. The CDR3 spans 15 residues. The CDR3 protein is CASSLSSGTLDTQYF. The sequenced part of the CDR3 DNA is TGTGCCAGCAGCTTGTCCAGCGGGACTCTAGATACG.

The covered CDR3 bases are TGTGCCAGCAGCTTCATGGCGGCAGAGACC. Encoded protein: CASSFMAAET. The full-length CDR3 reads as CASSFMAAETQYF. The chain carries TRBV5-6 and TRBJ2-5, with D uncertain. The sequence runs out 3 residues before the end of the CDR3; the remainder is reconstructed from the germline J gene. Trimming pared 2 bases from V and 4 bases from J, leaving 9 bases between. The CDR3 loop spans 13 amino acids. The germline V gene encodes CDR1 SGHDT and CDR2 YYEEEE.

A note on this clone: The read comes to an end 3 residues before the CDR3 does, leaving the germline J gene to fill in the end. J is TRBJ2-4 and V is TRBV6-4, with D possibly being TRBD1 (5 bases). The CDR3 is 16 residues long. Trimming pared 5 bases from V and 1 base from J, leaving 15 bases between. The germline gives CDR1 MRHNA, CDR2 SNTAGT. The CDR3 DNA, read in part, is TGTGCCAGCAGTCGGACCCTCCAGGGTGCCAAAAACATT. Protein: CASSRTLQGAKNI. The complete CDR3 protein is CASSRTLQGAKNIQYF.

Worth noting for this clone: The read falls 3 residues short of the CDR3 end, and the missing part is taken from the germline J gene. The gene calls are TRBV5-4 and TRBJ1-2; 7 nucleotides agree with TRBD1. The V gene end was trimmed by 4 bases and the J gene end by 4 bases; junction bases not matched to a gene: 13. This CDR3 has 16 residues. Germline V lookup: CDR1 SGHNT, CDR2 YYREEE (reference sequence). CDR3 DNA, as far as it was read: TGTGCCAGCAGCGCTCAGACCGGACAGGTCGGCTATGGC. As protein: CASSAQTGQVGYG. The whole CDR3 sequence is CASSAQTGQVGYGYTF.

For this clone: The read gets to within 3 residues of the CDR3 end, and the germline J gene fills in the rest. V gene TRBV7-9 combines with J gene TRBJ2-3; TRBD1 might be the D (6 bases). There are 15 residues in the CDR3. Germline assignment: CDR1 SEHNR and CDR2 FQNEAQ (reference sequence). The CDR3 spells CASSSSKGVGETQYF. The CDR3 bases that were read are TGTGCCAGCAGCTCCTCCAAGGGGGTGGGTGAGACG.

For this clone: The read finishes 3 residues shy of the CDR3 end, and the germline J gene is used to complete it. The rearrangement uses TRBV12-3 or TRBV12-4 and TRBJ2-7; no definite D call. Trimming shortened V by 8 bases and J by 3 bases, and 14 bases separated the two germline ends. This CDR3 comprises 13 residues. Incomplete CDR3 DNA: TGTGCCAGCTCGTCGGGTTACCTCTACGAG. Amino acids: CASSSGYLYE. The whole CDR3 protein reads CASSSGYLYEQYF.

Notes on this clone: The CDR3 end is not reached by the read, which stops 3 residues before it; the germline J gene fills it in. The chain combines TRBV18 with TRBJ2-5; D ambiguous. The CDR3 has 16 amino acids. The germline V gene has CDR1 KGHSH and CDR2 LQKENI. The V end lost 3 bases, the J end lost 0 bases, and 14 bases lay between the germline ends. The CDR3 bases that were read are TGTGCCAGCTCACCCGGAGACTCCTATTACCAAGAGACC. As protein: CASSPGDSYYQET. In full, the CDR3 is CASSPGDSYYQETQYF.

In the case of this clone: The CDR3 end falls 3 residues outside the read, so it is completed with the germline J gene. V and J are TRBV19 and TRBJ1-2; D may be TRBD1 (5 bases). The germline V gene encodes CDR1 LNHDA and CDR2 SQIVND (reference sequence). The CDR3 is 13 residues long. CDR3 sequence reads: CASSIVDSYDYTF. The CDR3 DNA, read in part, is TGTGCCAGTAGTATAGTAGACAGCTACGAC.

Concerning this clone itself: The read halts 3 residues ahead of the CDR3 end, with the missing end drawn from the germline J gene. The gene calls are TRBV5-4 and TRBJ2-1; TRBD1 matches at 7 bases. CDR1 SGHNT and CDR2 YYREEE come from the germline V gene (reference sequence). This CDR3 comprises 13 residues. The V and J ends lost 4 bases and 4 bases, in that order; junction bases with no gene match: 2. The part of the CDR3 DNA that was read is TGTGCCAGCAGCCCCAGGGGGTACAATGAG. As protein: CASSPRGYNE. The entire CDR3 protein reads CASSPRGYNEQFF. Full variable domain (rest looked up from reference TRBV5-4 and TRBJ2-1): ETGVTQSPTHLIKTRGQQVTLRCSSQSGHNTVSWYQQALGQGPQFIFQYYREEENGRGNFPPRFSGLQFPNYSSELNVNALELDDSALYLCASSPRGYNEQFFGPGTRLTVL.

With regard to this clone: The read ends 3 residues before the CDR3 terminus; that terminus is restored from the germline J gene. V and J are TRBV4-1 and TRBJ1-5, with 9 bases aligning to TRBD1. Per germline, CDR1 MGHRA and CDR2 YSYEKL. The CDR3 has 13 residues. V lost 8 bases, J lost 4 bases, and 3 bases stayed unmatched. The covered CDR3 bases are TGCGCCAGCGGCGGACAGGGGAATCAGCCC. It specifies CASGGQGNQP. The CDR3 as a whole reads CASGGQGNQPQHF.

Of note for this clone: Coverage ceases 3 residues before the CDR3 finishes, and the germline J gene fills in the end. The chain recombines TRBV7-9 with TRBJ1-2, with D uncertain. Germline V CDR1 and CDR2: SEHNR, FQNEAQ (reference sequence). This CDR3 comprises 11 residues. The DNA read from the CDR3 is TGTGCCAGCAGCCAGGACGGGGAC. Its translation is CASSQDGD. The full-length CDR3 reads as CASSQDGDYTF.

CDR3 DNA, as far as it was read: TGTGCCAGCAGCTTAAGCGGGTTTTACCAAGAGACC. It translates to CASSLSGFYQET. The whole CDR3 sequence reads CASSLSGFYQETQYF. The chain has TRBV7-9 and TRBJ2-5; the D gene is possibly TRBD2 (6 bases). The read finishes 3 residues shy of the CDR3 end, and the germline J gene is used to complete it. Germline loops: CDR1 SEHNR, CDR2 FQNEAQ (reference sequence). The CDR3 contains 15 residues. V dropped 2 bases and J dropped 0 bases, with 10 bases sitting between them.

With regard to this clone: The read halts 3 residues ahead of the CDR3 end, with the missing end drawn from the germline J gene. The chain carries TRBV5-1 and TRBJ2-2; TRBD2 matches 10 bases. The CDR3 runs to 16 residues. V trimming: 5 bases; J trimming: 3 bases; junction bases outside the gene matches: 7. Germline loops: CDR1 SGHRS, CDR2 YFSETQ. CDR3 sequence: CASSSSGGQHTGELFF. CDR3 DNA, as far as it was read: TGCGCCAGCAGTTCTAGCGGGGGTCAACACACCGGGGAG. The full variable domain, with the rest looked up from reference TRBV5-1 and TRBJ2-2, is KAGVTQTPRYLIKTRGQQVTLSCSPISGHRSVSWYQQTPGQGLQFLFEYFSETQRNKGNFPGRFSGRQFSNSRSEMNVSTLELGDSALYLCASSSSGGQHTGELFFGEGSRLTVL.

Details on this clone: Read coverage stops 3 residues before the CDR3 terminus; the germline J gene supplies the remainder. The chain links TRBV11-2 to TRBJ2-5; weak D call: TRBD1 (5 bases). The CDR3 extends over 14 amino acids. From germline, CDR1 is SGHAT and CDR2 FQNNGV. The V end was cut by 4 bases, the J end by 4 bases, with 13 bases between. The CDR3 here is CASSWGGVGETQYF. CDR3 bases read: TGTGCCAGCAGCTGGGGCGGAGTGGGAGAGACC.

As regards this clone: Read data end 3 residues before the CDR3 end; the end is taken from the germline J gene. This chain joins TRBV5-1 and TRBJ1-6, with D tentatively TRBD1 (6 bases). V gave up 4 bases and J gave up 6 bases, with 11 bases separating them. Germline V gene lookup returns CDR1 SGHRS and CDR2 YFSETQ. The CDR3 sequence is 14 residues long. Here the CDR3 reads CASSSNRVNSPLHF. The sequenced CDR3 bases are TGCGCCAGCAGCAGCAACAGGGTTAATTCACCC. Together with reference TRBV5-1 and TRBJ1-6, the CDR3 gives the full variable domain: KAGVTQTPRYLIKTRGQQVTLSCSPISGHRSVSWYQQTPGQGLQFLFEYFSETQRNKGNFPGRFSGRQFSNSRSEMNVSTLELGDSALYLCASSSNRVNSPLHFGNGTRLTVT.

About this clone: Read data end 3 residues before the CDR3 end; the end is taken from the germline J gene. The gene calls are TRBV30 and TRBJ2-1, with D unresolved. The CDR3 is made up of 13 amino acids. The germline gives CDR1 GTSNPN, CDR2 SVGIG (reference sequence). Trimming cost V 0 bases and J 1 base, with 4 bases left between them. The CDR3 loop is CAWSVYSYNEQFF. The covered CDR3 bases are TGTGCCTGGAGTGTATATTCCTACAATGAG.

About this clone: The read terminates 3 residues before the CDR3 end, so the remaining end is supplied by the germline J gene. The chain recombines TRBV18 with TRBJ2-4, with TRBD1 identical over 7 bases. Germline lookup yields CDR1 KGHSH and CDR2 LQKENI. There are 15 residues in the CDR3. This CDR3 is CASSPGGQNLHGQYF. CDR3 DNA, as far as it was read: TGTGCCAGCTCACCAGGGGGACAGAATCTTCATGGT.

Worth noting for this clone: The read ends 3 residues early relative to the CDR3; the germline J gene fills the gap. The V call is TRBV11-2, the J call TRBJ2-1; 10 bases map to TRBD2. The germline V gene has CDR1 SGHAT and CDR2 FQNNGV. This CDR3 is built from 15 residues. V was pared by 1 base and J by 9 bases, with 6 bases of the junction left unmatched. The CDR3 DNA, read in part, is TGTGCCAGCAGCTTAGGGTCTAGCGGGAGTGTTGAG. Amino acids: CASSLGSSGSVE. The complete CDR3 sequence is CASSLGSSGSVEQFF.

To note about this clone: Sequencing ends 3 residues short of the CDR3 end; the germline J gene provides the rest. V usage is TRBV5-1 and J usage is TRBJ2-3; 7 bases are a match to TRBD1. The CDR3 has 13 residues. The germline V gene has CDR1 SGHRS and CDR2 YFSETQ. The part of the CDR3 DNA that was read is TGCGCCAGCAGCTTACAGGGGAATCAGCCG. Translation gives CASSLQGNQP. The entire CDR3 sequence reads CASSLQGNQPQYF.

Note on this clone: The read stops 3 residues short of the end of the CDR3; the missing end is completed from the germline J gene. The chain links TRBV5-1 to TRBJ2-2; the match to TRBD1 covers 7 bases. The CDR3 covers 15 residues. Germline lookup yields CDR1 SGHRS and CDR2 YFSETQ. CDR3 residues: CASSLIGDRNSPLFF. CDR3 DNA (partial): TGCGCCAGCAGCTTGATAGGGGACAGAAATTCACCG.

With respect to this clone: The read finishes 3 residues shy of the CDR3 end, and the germline J gene is used to complete it. V is TRBV5-6 and J is TRBJ2-4; TRBD1 matches 7 bases. The CDR3 has 14 residues. Looked up from germline, CDR1 is SGHDT and CDR2 is YYEEEE. CDR3 DNA (partial): TGTGCCAGCAGCTTGGACGACAGGGTGCAGACT. Encoded protein: CASSLDDRVQT. The full CDR3 reads CASSLDDRVQTQYF.

On this clone itself: The read halts 3 residues ahead of the CDR3 end, with the missing end drawn from the germline J gene. The chain recombines TRBV18 with TRBJ2-1; no clear D. This CDR3 contains 13 residues. Germline V gene sequence: CDR1 KGHSH, CDR2 LQKENI. Trimming removed 5 bases from V and 8 bases from J, with 13 bases in between. The sequenced part of the CDR3 DNA is TGTGCCAGCTCAGCAGTACCTAGTGATGAG. This encodes CASSAVPSDE. The full CDR3 protein is CASSAVPSDEQFF.

Of note for this clone: Sequencing ends 3 residues short of the CDR3 end; the germline J gene provides the rest. This chain links TRBV5-1 with TRBJ1-2; tentatively, D is TRBD1 (6 bases). V lost 4 bases, J lost 7 bases, and 17 bases lay in between. CDR1 is SGHRS, CDR2 YFSETQ, per germline. The CDR3 has 14 amino acids. CDR3 protein: CASSADSLLTGYTF. The CDR3 bases that were read are TGCGCCAGCAGCGCGGACAGCCTCCTGACTGGC.